This T cell receptor beta chain was identified in a study of human T cells and chemical hapten exposure. This clonotype turned up a few times. The target antigen is unknown. One entry per CDR3 protein, called by TCRdb with MiXCR from the RACE reads. Of about 200,000 distinct CDR3 sequences in the sample, around a quarter were seen once. The germline CDR1 and CDR2 sequences are LGHNA and YNFKEQ. Trimming removed 0 bases from V and 3 bases from J, with 9 bases in between. The CDR3 spans 15 residues. Sample time point: patch test 3, about 24 weeks after DPC sensitization. Treatment: therapeutic diphenylcyclopropenone sensitization with weekly scalp DPC. General observations from the study: Patch test score tracked positively with PT1 expanded TCR counts.

The source was whole blood, collected in connection with sensitization to the hapten diphenylcyclopropenone (DPC). V is TRBV4-2 and J is TRBJ2-4; possibly TRBD1 for D (6 bases). This receptor was taken from a woman aged 35 to 49 with alopecia areata. Some clones in this sample may be carry-over from other donors' samples. The CDR3 is CASSQEGAGKNIQYF. In DNA form, the CDR3 reads TGTGCCAGCAGCCAAGAGGGGGCGGGCAAAAACATTCAGTACTTC.